Below, 18 T cell receptor beta chains from the same sample are listed, as sequenced in a study of cytomegalovirus exposure and HLA in healthy donors. The primer mix had 60 Vbeta and 13 Jbeta primers. Clones were read by immunoSEQ multiplex PCR, and TCRdb kept only the in-frame ones, dropping some. There are 150,000 or so clones in the sample; 75% occur only once, and around 3.4% lies in the top ten. Input material: PBMCs. These receptors originate from a man aged 35 to 55 in good health and CMV-seronegative.

CDR3 in DNA: TGTGCCAGCAGCTTAGGGACAATAGGCTACGAGCAGTACTTC. Encoded protein: CASSLGTIGYEQYF. V usage is TRBV7-7 and J usage is TRBJ2-7; D is possibly TRBD1 (5 bases). CDR1 and CDR2 from the germline V gene are SSHAT and FNYEAQ (reference sequence). V was clipped by 1 base and J by 3 bases, with 10 bases between them. CDR3 length: 14 residues.

The CDR3 loop is CASSTWSGRETQYF. DNA of the CDR3: TGTGCCAGCAGCACCTGGTCTGGTAGAGAGACCCAGTACTTC. This chain links TRBV7-2 with TRBJ2-5; no clear D. From germline, CDR1 is SGHTA and CDR2 FQGNSA. V was cut by 5 bases and J by 4 bases, with 14 bases left in between. This CDR3 is built from 14 residues.

The chain combines TRBV7-6 with TRBJ1-1, with TRBD1 matching over 8 bases. CDR1 is SGHVS and CDR2 is FNYEAQ in the germline V gene. CDR3 length: 14 amino acids. Trimming cost V 5 bases and J 5 bases; bases outside gene matches: 7. For the CDR3, the DNA is TGTGCCAGCAGCGCCCAGACAGGGGATACTGAAGCTTTCTTT. Protein product: CASSAQTGDTEAFF.

The CDR3 DNA reads TGTGCCAGCAGCTTGGAATGGTACGGGGGTGGGGAGCTGTTTTTT. Amino acids: CASSLEWYGGGELFF. This chain joins TRBV5-6 and TRBJ2-2; a weak D match, TRBD2 (6 bases). This CDR3 comprises 15 residues. Deletions cut 0 bases from V and 8 bases from J, with 14 bases between. The V gene's germline CDR1 is SGHDT and CDR2 YYEEEE. Full variable domain (rest looked up from reference TRBV5-6 and TRBJ2-2): DAGVTQSPTHLIKTRGQQVTLRCSPKSGHDTVSWYQQALGQGPQFIFQYYEEEERQRGNFPDRFSGHQFPNYSSELNVNALLLGDSALYLCASSLEWYGGGELFFGEGSRLTVL.

The chain has TRBV9 and TRBJ2-1, with D hard to call. The CDR3 extends over 13 amino acids. V dropped 3 bases and J dropped 2 bases, with 6 bases sitting between them. CDR1 is SGDLS, CDR2 YYNGEE, per germline. In DNA form, the CDR3 reads TGTGCCAGCAGCGGCGGTACCTACAATGAGCAGTTCTTC. Protein: CASSGGTYNEQFF.

V is TRBV9 and J is TRBJ1-3; no clear D. Germline V gene sequence: CDR1 SGDLS, CDR2 YYNGEE. The CDR3 length is 14 residues. The germline V and J ends were trimmed by 3 bases and 0 bases, with 7 bases remaining between them. Here the CDR3 reads CASSAQDSGNTIYF. The CDR3 region has the DNA TGTGCCAGCAGCGCTCAGGACTCTGGAAACACCATATATTTT. Looking up the rest from reference TRBV9 and TRBJ1-3 gives the full variable domain: DSGVTQTPKHLITATGQRVTLRCSPRSGDLSVYWYQQSLDQGLQFLIQYYNGEERAKGNILERFSAQQFPDLHSELNLSSLELGDSALYFCASSAQDSGNTIYFGEGSWLTVV.

This sequence joins TRBV6-6 and TRBJ2-2, with 10 bases matching TRBD1. V was pared by 2 bases and J by 5 bases, with 2 bases of the junction left unmatched. CDR1 is MNHNY and CDR2 is SVGAGI in the germline V gene (reference sequence). CDR3 size: 15 residues. CDR3 amino acids: CASSYRQGATGELFF. The DNA for the CDR3 is TGTGCCAGCAGTTACCGACAGGGGGCAACCGGGGAGCTGTTTTTT.

The CDR3 sequence: CASSIWDRDGYTF. CDR3 DNA: TGTGCCAGTAGTATATGGGACAGGGATGGCTACACCTTC. This chain joins TRBV19 and TRBJ1-2, with TRBD1 matching over 9 bases. The germline CDR1 and CDR2 sequences are LNHDA and SQIVND (reference sequence). V shed 2 bases and J 6 bases; nucleotides not matched to a gene: 1. This CDR3 region has 13 residues.

The chain has TRBV11-2 and TRBJ1-1, with TRBD1 identical over 7 bases. Trimming cost V 2 bases and J 4 bases; bases outside gene matches: 7. Germline values: CDR1 SGHAT, CDR2 FQNNGV. The CDR3 spans 15 residues. Here the CDR3 DNA reads TGTGCCAGCAGCTTACAACAGGGGATGAGCACTGAAGCTTTCTTT. Translating it yields CASSLQQGMSTEAFF. Supplemented by reference TRBV11-2 and TRBJ1-1, the full variable domain reads EAGVAQSPRYKIIEKRQSVAFWCNPISGHATLYWYQQILGQGPKLLIQFQNNGVVDDSQLPKDRFSAERLKGVDSTLKIQPAKLEDSAVYLCASSLQQGMSTEAFFGQGTRLTVV.

The gene calls are TRBV5-1 and TRBJ2-7; 7 nucleotides agree with TRBD1. The ends lost 1 base at V and 2 bases at J; junction bases unmatched: 9. This CDR3 region has 16 residues. Germline CDR1 is SGHRS and CDR2 is YFSETQ. CDR3 loop: CASSLSGTAQTYEQYF. The CDR3 nucleotides are TGCGCCAGCAGCTTGTCCGGGACAGCCCAGACCTACGAGCAGTACTTC.

With respect to this clone: Additional DNA sequences in this sample encode the identical CDR3. The CDR3 DNA reads TGTGCCAGCAGTGAATACTCTTCTGGAAACACCATATATTTT. Translation gives CASSEYSSGNTIYF. The J gene is TRBJ1-3, the V gene TRBV6-1; D is uncertain. Trimming took off 2 bases at V and 1 base at J, with 6 bases between the two ends. The CDR3 covers 14 residues. The germline V gene has CDR1 MNHNS and CDR2 SASEGT.

J is TRBJ2-1 and V is TRBV11-3; D unclear. This CDR3 has 16 residues. Trimming left V 0 bases short and J 4 bases short, with 13 bases between. The germline V gene encodes CDR1 SGHNT and CDR2 YENEEA. CDR3 bases: TGTGCCAGCAGCTTAGAAGGTCAGGTGATGTACAATGAGCAGTTCTTC. It specifies CASSLEGQVMYNEQFF.

The V gene is TRBV5-6, the J gene TRBJ2-5, with unresolved D. Germline V gene sequence: CDR1 SGHDT, CDR2 YYEEEE. The CDR3 runs to 14 residues. V was shortened by 4 bases and J by 1 base, with 11 bases between the two germline ends. CDR3: CASSPGISQETQYF. As DNA, the CDR3 is TGTGCCAGCAGCCCAGGAATATCCCAAGAGACCCAGTACTTC.

The V and J genes are TRBV7-9 and TRBJ1-6; 10 nucleotides align to TRBD1. The V gene's germline CDR1 is SEHNR and CDR2 FQNEAQ (reference sequence). Unmatched junction bases numbered 7, after V lost 3 bases and J lost 2 bases. The CDR3 sequence is 18 residues long. The CDR3 reads CASSFEDRGGTYNSPLHF. CDR3 coding DNA: TGTGCCAGCAGCTTTGAGGACAGGGGGGGGACCTATAATTCACCCCTCCACTTT.

This clone appeared once. The V and J genes are TRBV20-1 and TRBJ2-3; perhaps TRBD1 as D (7 bases). CDR1 is DFQATT and CDR2 is SNEGSKA in the germline V gene (reference sequence). Trimming pared 8 bases from V and 5 bases from J, leaving 11 bases between. The CDR3 length is 11 residues. The CDR3 DNA sequence: TGCAGTCCCCAGGGGGGAGATACGCAGTATTTT. This sequence encodes CSPQGGDTQYF.

This clone occurred once. The chain couples TRBV13 to TRBJ1-2; D unresolved. This CDR3 is built from 14 residues. The germline CDR1 and CDR2 sequences are PRHDT and FYEKMQ (reference sequence). The V end was cut by 3 bases, the J end by 7 bases, with 15 bases between. The DNA of the CDR3 is TGTGCCAGCAGCTTCCTGGGAGGAGGGTCTGGCTACACCTTC. Its protein is CASSFLGGGSGYTF. Drawing the rest from reference TRBV13 and TRBJ1-2, the complete variable domain is AAGVIQSPRHLIKEKRETATLKCYPIPRHDTVYWYQQGPGQDPQFLISFYEKMQSDKGSIPDRFSAQQFSDYHSELNMSSLELGDSALYFCASSFLGGGSGYTFGSGTRLTVV.

The chain has TRBV18 and TRBJ2-7, with 9 nucleotides matching TRBD1. Germline loops: CDR1 KGHSH, CDR2 LQKENI. V was pared by 5 bases and J by 3 bases, with 5 bases of the junction left unmatched. The CDR3 runs 14 residues. CDR3 residues: CASSTRQGDYEQYF. Here the CDR3 DNA reads TGTGCCAGCTCAACCCGACAGGGGGACTACGAGCAGTACTTC.

The rearrangement uses TRBV11-2 and TRBJ2-5; TRBD2 agrees at 13 bases. The CDR3 sequence is 18 residues long. Germline V lookup: CDR1 SGHAT, CDR2 FQNNGV. V was pared by 0 bases and J by 7 bases, with 11 bases of the junction left unmatched. CDR3: CASSLDIRTSGGRATQYF. For the CDR3, the DNA is TGTGCCAGCAGCTTAGATATTAGGACTAGCGGGGGCCGAGCGACCCAGTACTTC.